These T cell receptor beta chains were read from a single sample in a study of response to subunit inactivated influenza vaccine. MiXCR, run by TCRdb on the RT-PCR reads, gives a single entry per CDR3 protein. The table lists 400,000 to 550,000 distinct CDR3 sequences, 25% of them singletons. The specimen comprised CD4+ T cells sorted from PBMCs, sampled roughly 5 days after vaccination. The receptors come from a man over 45 who received an inactivated influenza vaccine. CDR3s include the opening cysteine and the closing phenylalanine or tryptophan. D genes are given only for firm matches. Clone size is given for some rows only: seen once, a few or many times, or a class if the clone is expanded.

V gene	clone size	J gene	D gene	CDR3 protein	CDR3 DNA
TRBV5-5	few	TRBJ1-3	-	CASSLARAAGNTIYF	TGTGCCAGCAGCTTGGCGAGGGCAGCTGGAAACACCATATATTTT
TRBV29-1	few	TRBJ2-5	TRBD1	CSVRQGAFIETQYF	TGCAGCGTCCGACAGGGGGCGTTTATTGAGACCCAGTACTTC
TRBV4-2	-	TRBJ2-7	-	CASSQNRDGTYEQYF	TGTGCCAGCAGCCAAAACCGGGACGGAACCTACGAGCAGTACTTC
TRBV2	-	TRBJ1-5	TRBD1	CASSGTGDGQPQHF	TGTGCCAGCAGTGGGACAGGGGACGGTCAGCCCCAGCATTTT
TRBV7-2	-	TRBJ1-1	-	CASSLSGWGNTEAFF	TGTGCCAGCAGCTTATCGGGGTGGGGGAACACTGAAGCTTTCTTT
TRBV7-9	-	TRBJ2-2	-	CASSLGSKSFNTGELFF	TGTGCCAGCAGCTTGGGCAGCAAAAGCTTTAACACCGGGGAGCTGTTTTTT
TRBV20-1	-	TRBJ1-5	-	CSAGASQPQHF	TGCAGTGCTGGCGCCAGCCAGCCCCAGCATTTT
TRBV4-3	-	TRBJ2-7	TRBD2	CASSHLSAGGPYEQYF	TGCGCCAGCAGCCATCTATCAGCGGGAGGGCCCTACGAGCAGTACTTC
TRBV20-1	-	TRBJ1-2	-	CSATASGGYGYTF	TGCAGTGCTACCGCGTCGGGGGGCTATGGCTACACCTTC
TRBV4-2	-	TRBJ1-2	-	CASSLEAYGVGYTF	TGTGCCAGCAGCCTTGAGGCCTACGGGGTTGGCTACACCTTC
TRBV20-1	few	TRBJ2-1	TRBD1	CSARGTGAGYNEQFF	TGCAGTGCTAGAGGGACAGGGGCAGGCTACAATGAGCAGTTCTTC
TRBV20-1	-	TRBJ2-5	TRBD2	CSAPTSGETQYF	TGCAGTGCCCCGACTAGCGGAGAGACCCAGTACTTC
TRBV2	few	TRBJ2-2	-	CARRTETGPTTGELFF	TGTGCCAGAAGGACGGAGACAGGACCGACCACCGGGGAGCTGTTTTTT
TRBV4-3	few	TRBJ1-6	-	CASSQGFGNSPLHF	TGCGCCAGCAGCCAAGGGTTCGGGAATTCACCCCTCCACTTT
TRBV10-3	-	TRBJ2-7	-	CAGSDIQGYEQYF	TGTGCCGGCTCAGATATCCAGGGGTACGAGCAGTACTTC
TRBV15	few	TRBJ2-5	TRBD1	CATSITGGGETQYF	TGTGCCACCAGCATCACAGGGGGCGGGGAGACCCAGTACTTC
TRBV27	-	TRBJ2-2	TRBD2	CASSPRLAGRTGELFF	TGTGCCAGCAGTCCCAGACTAGCGGGAAGGACCGGGGAGCTGTTTTTT
TRBV4-1	few	TRBJ2-7	-	CASSQDVGPVYEQYF	TGCGCCAGCAGCCAAGATGTGGGCCCAGTCTACGAGCAGTACTTC
TRBV20-1	once	TRBJ1-5	TRBD1	CSARDQTGAGPQHF	TGCAGTGCTAGGGACCAGACAGGGGCCGGCCCCCAGCATTTT
TRBV29-1	-	TRBJ2-7	-	CSVAEGTEQYF	TGCAGCGTTGCGGAAGGGACCGAGCAGTACTTC
TRBV3-1	-	TRBJ2-7	-	CASSQEGVCEQYF	TGTGCCAGCAGCCAAGAAGGGGTCTGCGAGCAGTACTTC
TRBV20-1	many	TRBJ1-2	-	CSGPLEGVTHGYTF	TGCAGTGGCCCGTTGGAGGGGGTAACGCACGGCTACACCTTC
TRBV20-1	few	TRBJ2-1	-	CSAREARLTYNEQFF	TGCAGTGCTAGAGAGGCACGCCTGACCTACAATGAGCAGTTCTTC
TRBV4-3	many	TRBJ1-2	-	CASSPTTDRFYGYTF	TGCGCCAGCAGCCCCACTACGGACAGATTCTATGGCTACACCTTC
TRBV6-1	few	TRBJ1-5	-	CASSSGRSNQPQHF	TGTGCCAGCAGCTCGGGACGGAGCAATCAGCCCCAGCATTTT
TRBV12-3/TRBV12-4	few	TRBJ1-2	TRBD1	CASSGTGVWPYGYTF	TGTGCCAGCAGTGGGACAGGAGTGTGGCCCTATGGCTACACCTTC
TRBV7-2	-	TRBJ1-1	-	CASSAGGFSEAFF	TGTGCCAGCAGCGCCGGAGGATTCTCTGAAGCTTTCTTT
TRBV20-1	-	TRBJ2-3	TRBD2	CSARDWASGGHTQYF	TGCAGTGCTAGAGATTGGGCTAGCGGGGGGCACACGCAGTATTTT
TRBV20-1	few	TRBJ2-3	TRBD2	CSARGKPSGVFSDTQYF	TGCAGTGCTAGAGGCAAACCTAGCGGGGTATTTTCAGATACGCAGTATTTT
TRBV28	-	TRBJ2-3	-	CASSLGHALGTQYF	TGTGCCAGCAGTTTAGGTCACGCCCTGGGTACGCAGTATTTT
TRBV4-1	few	TRBJ2-3	TRBD2	CASSRYMSSGRDTDTQYF	TGCGCCAGCAGCCGGTATATGAGTAGCGGGAGGGACACAGATACGCAGTATTTT
TRBV5-5	-	TRBJ2-3	-	CASSLILHRPSTDTQYF	TGTGCCAGCAGCTTGATCCTCCACAGGCCAAGCACAGATACGCAGTATTTT
TRBV12-3/TRBV12-4	few	TRBJ1-2	-	CASSTREKGRGGYTF	TGTGCCAGCAGTACAAGGGAGAAGGGTCGGGGAGGCTACACCTTC
TRBV20-1	-	TRBJ2-2	TRBD1	CSARPGTGSANTGELFF	TGCAGTGCCAGACCGGGGACAGGGAGCGCGAACACCGGGGAGCTGTTTTTT
TRBV7-2	-	TRBJ1-2	TRBD1	CASSRQGVGNYGYTF	TGTGCCAGCAGCCGACAGGGGGTGGGTAACTATGGCTACACCTTC
TRBV20-1	-	TRBJ2-3	-	CSARHRPTDTQYF	TGCAGTGCTAGACATCGACCCACAGATACGCAGTATTTT
TRBV3-1	-	TRBJ2-2	-	CASIQSQFANTGELFF	TGTGCCAGCATCCAGTCCCAGTTCGCGAACACCGGGGAGCTGTTTTTT
TRBV20-1	-	TRBJ2-5	TRBD2	CSARVGLAGYQETQYF	TGCAGTGCTAGAGTTGGACTAGCGGGGTACCAAGAGACCCAGTACTTC
TRBV5-1	few	TRBJ2-1	TRBD1	CASSSSGDRIRNEQFF	TGCGCCAGCAGCTCATCTGGGGACAGGATACGGAATGAGCAGTTCTTC
TRBV10-3	-	TRBJ2-1	TRBD1	CAISVETGTEQFF	TGTGCCATCAGTGTGGAGACAGGGACTGAGCAGTTCTTC
TRBV6-1	few	TRBJ1-5	TRBD1	CASSDLSGQGSNQPQHF	TGTGCCAGCAGCGACTTATCGGGACAGGGAAGCAATCAGCCCCAGCATTTT
TRBV7-2	-	TRBJ2-3	TRBD2	CASSLARSSGRVNTQYF	TGTGCCAGCAGCTTAGCGCGGTCCAGCGGGAGGGTGAATACGCAGTATTTT
TRBV28	-	TRBJ2-7	-	CASSYAPGLFSYEQYF	TGTGCCAGCAGTTACGCACCGGGACTGTTCTCCTACGAGCAGTACTTC
TRBV19	-	TRBJ1-5	TRBD1	CASSAETGQNQPQHF	TGTGCCAGTAGTGCCGAGACAGGGCAAAATCAGCCCCAGCATTTT
TRBV12-3/TRBV12-4	-	TRBJ1-5	-	CASSLPGDNQPQHF	TGTGCCAGCAGTCTTCCAGGGGACAATCAGCCCCAGCATTTT
TRBV12-3/TRBV12-4	few	TRBJ1-1	TRBD1	CASEVDRVVNTEAFF	TGTGCCAGCGAAGTAGACAGGGTGGTGAACACTGAAGCTTTCTTT
TRBV5-1	-	TRBJ2-7	-	CASSLQVGEYREQYF	TGCGCCAGCAGCCTCCAGGTGGGTGAATACCGCGAGCAGTACTTC